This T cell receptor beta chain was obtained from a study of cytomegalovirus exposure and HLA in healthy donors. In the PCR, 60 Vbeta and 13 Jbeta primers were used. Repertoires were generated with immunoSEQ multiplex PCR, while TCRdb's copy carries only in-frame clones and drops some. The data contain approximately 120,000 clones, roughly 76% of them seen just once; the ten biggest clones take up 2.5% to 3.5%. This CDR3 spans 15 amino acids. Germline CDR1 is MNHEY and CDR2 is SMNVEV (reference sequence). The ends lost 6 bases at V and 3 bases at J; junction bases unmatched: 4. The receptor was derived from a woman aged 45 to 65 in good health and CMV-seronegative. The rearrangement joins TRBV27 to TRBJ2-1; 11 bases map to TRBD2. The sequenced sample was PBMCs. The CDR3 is CASRTSGSFYNEQFF. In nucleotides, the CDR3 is TGTGCCAGCAGAACTAGCGGGAGCTTCTACAATGAGCAGTTCTTC.